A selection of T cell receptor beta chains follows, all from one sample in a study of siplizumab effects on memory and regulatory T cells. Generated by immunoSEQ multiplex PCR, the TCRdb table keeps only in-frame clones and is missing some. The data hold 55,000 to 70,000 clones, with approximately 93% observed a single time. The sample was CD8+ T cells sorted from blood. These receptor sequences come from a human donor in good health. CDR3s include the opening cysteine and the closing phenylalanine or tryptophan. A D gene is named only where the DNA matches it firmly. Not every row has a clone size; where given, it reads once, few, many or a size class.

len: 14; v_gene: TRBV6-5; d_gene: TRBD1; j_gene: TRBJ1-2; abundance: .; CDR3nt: TGTGCCAGCAGAGGACAGGGGTTGAACTATGGCTACACCTTC; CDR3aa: CASRGQGLNYGYTF
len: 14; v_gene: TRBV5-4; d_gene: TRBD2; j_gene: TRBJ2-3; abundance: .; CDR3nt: TGTGCCAGCAGCCGACTAGCGGTCACAGATACGCAGTATTTT; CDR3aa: CASSRLAVTDTQYF
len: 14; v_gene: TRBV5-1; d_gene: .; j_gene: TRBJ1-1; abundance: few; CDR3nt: TGCGCCAGCAGCTTGGGGTCAGGTTGGACTGAAGCTTTCTTT; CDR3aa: CASSLGSGWTEAFF
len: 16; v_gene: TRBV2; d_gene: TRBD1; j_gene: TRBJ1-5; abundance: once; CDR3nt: TGTGCCAGCAGTTTGACAGGGGCCGGGGGCAATCAGCCCCAGCATTTT; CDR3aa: CASSLTGAGGNQPQHF
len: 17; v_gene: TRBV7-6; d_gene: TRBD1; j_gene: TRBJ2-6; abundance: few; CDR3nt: TGTGCCAGCAGCTTAGAGAGACAGGGTTCTGGGGCCAACGTCCTGACTTTC; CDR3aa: CASSLERQGSGANVLTF
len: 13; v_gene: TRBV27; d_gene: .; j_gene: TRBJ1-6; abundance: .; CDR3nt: TGTGCCAGCAGTTTCGTCGGCAATTCACCCCTCCACTTT; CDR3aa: CASSFVGNSPLHF
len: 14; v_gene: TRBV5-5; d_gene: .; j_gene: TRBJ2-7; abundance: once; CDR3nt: TGTGCCAGCAGCTTGGAGTCTAGCACCTACGAGCAGTACTTC; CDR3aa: CASSLESSTYEQYF
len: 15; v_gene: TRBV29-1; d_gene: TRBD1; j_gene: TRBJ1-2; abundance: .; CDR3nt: TGCAGCGTTGAAGACGTCAGGGGGCTCCCCTATGGCTACACCTTC; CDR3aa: CSVEDVRGLPYGYTF
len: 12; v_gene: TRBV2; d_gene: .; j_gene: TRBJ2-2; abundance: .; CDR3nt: TGTGCCAGCAGGAACGGGGCCGGGGAGCTGTTTTTT; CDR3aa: CASRNGAGELFF
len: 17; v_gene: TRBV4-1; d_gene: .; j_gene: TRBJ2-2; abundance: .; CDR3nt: TGCGCCAGCAGCCAATGGTGGGGGGATACGAACACCGGGGAGCTGTTTTTT; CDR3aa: CASSQWWGDTNTGELFF
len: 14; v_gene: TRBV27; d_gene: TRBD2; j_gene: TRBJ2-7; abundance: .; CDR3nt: TGTGCCAGCAGTTTACTAGCGGACGGATACGAGCAGTACTTC; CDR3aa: CASSLLADGYEQYF
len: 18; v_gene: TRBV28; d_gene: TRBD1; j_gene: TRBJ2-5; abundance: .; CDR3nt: TGTGCCAGCAGACACACTTATGGGCAGGGGGCGGAGGGAGAGACCCAGTACTTC; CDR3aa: CASRHTYGQGAEGETQYF
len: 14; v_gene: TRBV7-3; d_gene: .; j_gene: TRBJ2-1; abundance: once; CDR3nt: TGTGCCAGCAGCCCTAGCGACGGAGACAATGAGCAGTTCTTC; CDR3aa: CASSPSDGDNEQFF
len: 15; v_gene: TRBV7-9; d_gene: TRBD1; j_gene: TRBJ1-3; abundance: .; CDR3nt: TGTGCCAGCAGCGAGACAGGGGGATCTGGAAACACCATATATTTT; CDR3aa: CASSETGGSGNTIYF
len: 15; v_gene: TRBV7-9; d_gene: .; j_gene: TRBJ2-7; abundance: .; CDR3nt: TGTGCCAGCAGTCGATCGACTGACCCCTACCACGAGCAGTACTTC; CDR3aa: CASSRSTDPYHEQYF
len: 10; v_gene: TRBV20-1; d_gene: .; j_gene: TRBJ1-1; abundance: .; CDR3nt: TGCAGTGCTAGTGAGACTGGAGCTTTCTTT; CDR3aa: CSASETGAFF
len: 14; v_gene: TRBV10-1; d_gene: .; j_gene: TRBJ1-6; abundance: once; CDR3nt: TGCGCCAGCAGTGAATTACAGCATAATTCACCCCTCCACTTT; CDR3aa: CASSELQHNSPLHF
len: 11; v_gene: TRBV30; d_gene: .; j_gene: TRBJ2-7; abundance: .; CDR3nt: TGTGCCTGGATGAGGGGGGACGAGCAGTACTTC; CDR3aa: CAWMRGDEQYF
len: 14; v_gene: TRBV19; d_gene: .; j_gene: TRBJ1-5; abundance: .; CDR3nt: TGTGCCAGTAGGCCCACGGTTAGCAATCAGCCCCAGCATTTT; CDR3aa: CASRPTVSNQPQHF
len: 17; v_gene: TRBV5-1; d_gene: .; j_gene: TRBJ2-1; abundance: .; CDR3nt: TGCGCCAGCAGCTCTGGAAGGACTGGGAGTTCCTACAATGAGCAGTTCTTC; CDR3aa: CASSSGRTGSSYNEQFF
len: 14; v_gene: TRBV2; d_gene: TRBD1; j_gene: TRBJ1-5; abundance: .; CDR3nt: TGTGCCAGCAGTTTAGACAGGGTCAATCAGCCCCAGCATTTT; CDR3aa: CASSLDRVNQPQHF
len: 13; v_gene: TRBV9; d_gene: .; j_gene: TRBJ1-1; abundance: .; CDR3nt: TGTGCCAGCAGCCCCCCGGTCGACACTGAAGCTTTCTTT; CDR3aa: CASSPPVDTEAFF
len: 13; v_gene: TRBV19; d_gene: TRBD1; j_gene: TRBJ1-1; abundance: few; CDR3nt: TGTGCCAGTAGTACCGGACAGGGAACGGAAGCTTTCTTT; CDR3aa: CASSTGQGTEAFF
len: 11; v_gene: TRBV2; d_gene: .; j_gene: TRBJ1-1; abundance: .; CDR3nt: TGTGCCAGCACTGTAGGCACTGAAGCTTTCTTT; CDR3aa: CASTVGTEAFF
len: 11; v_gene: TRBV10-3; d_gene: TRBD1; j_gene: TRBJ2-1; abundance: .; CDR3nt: TGTGCCATCCAGACAGGGTTGGAGCAGTTCTTC; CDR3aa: CAIQTGLEQFF
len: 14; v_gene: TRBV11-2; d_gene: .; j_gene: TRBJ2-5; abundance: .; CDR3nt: TGTGCCAGCAGCTTACACTATCTAGAAGAGACCCAGTACTTC; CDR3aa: CASSLHYLEETQYF
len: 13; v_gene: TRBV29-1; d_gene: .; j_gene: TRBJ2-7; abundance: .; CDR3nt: TGCAGCGTGTCACCTGGGGGCGCCTACGAGCAGTACTTC; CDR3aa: CSVSPGGAYEQYF
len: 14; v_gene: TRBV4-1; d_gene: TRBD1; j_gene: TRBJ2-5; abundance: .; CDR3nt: TGCGCCAGCAGCCAAGTGGACAGGGGTGAGACCCAGTACTTC; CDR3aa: CASSQVDRGETQYF
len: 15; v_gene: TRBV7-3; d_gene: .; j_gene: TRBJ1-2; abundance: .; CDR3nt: TGTGCCAGCAGTCCGGATCCGGGACACCCCGATGGCTACACCTTC; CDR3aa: CASSPDPGHPDGYTF